Listed below are T cell receptor beta chains from one sample, sequenced in a study of T-cell reconstitution after alpha-beta-depleted transplantation in children. One entry per CDR3 protein results from TCRdb running MiXCR on the PCR reads. The sample lists fewer than 550,000 distinct CDR3 sequences, more than 9.5% occurring once. Sequences were derived from PBMCs, mostly from graft donor cells, sampled 180 days after TCRalphabeta/CD19-depleted stem cell transplant. These receptors were taken from a female patient aged 2-10 years who had a stem cell transplant for aplastic anemia, so the T cells may come from the graft donor. CDR3s include the opening cysteine and the closing phenylalanine or tryptophan. D genes are given only for firm matches. Only some rows state a clone size, as once, few, many or a class for expanded clones.

>few|TRBV27|TRBD2|TRBJ2-3
CASSLNIRAGAPDTQYF
TGTGCCAGCAGTTTAAATATCAGGGCGGGAGCTCCAGATACGCAGTATTTT
>few|TRBV2|NA|TRBJ2-7
CASSRRAYEQYF
TGTGCCAGCAGCCGACGGGCCTACGAGCAGTACTTC
>NA|TRBV6-5|NA|TRBJ2-7
CASSYSGFAKYEQYF
TGTGCCAGCAGTTACTCCGGATTCGCTAAGTACGAGCAGTACTTC
>NA|TRBV6-5|NA|TRBJ1-1
CASSYVQPWMNTEAFF
TGTGCCAGCAGTTACGTGCAACCCTGGATGAACACTGAAGCTTTCTTT
>few|TRBV12-3/TRBV12-4|NA|TRBJ2-1
CASSDYPLASYNEQFF
TGTGCCAGCAGTGATTACCCGCTAGCGTCCTACAATGAGCAGTTCTTC
>many|TRBV28|NA|TRBJ2-6
CASLSTTGVNVLTF
TGTGCCAGCTTATCAACTACGGGGGTAAACGTCCTGACTTTC
>many|TRBV29-1|TRBD1|TRBJ2-3
CSVSVRQGTDTQYF
TGCAGCGTTTCCGTACGACAGGGGACAGATACGCAGTATTTT
>few|TRBV18|NA|TRBJ2-3
CASSPGDRTDTQYF
TGTGCCAGCTCACCGGGGGACCGCACAGATACGCAGTATTTT
>few|TRBV9|TRBD2|TRBJ2-1
CASSAPSGRTYNEQFF
TGTGCCAGCAGCGCGCCTAGCGGGAGGACCTACAATGAGCAGTTCTTC
>once|TRBV7-9|NA|TRBJ1-2
CASSLVWQDYSYTF
TGTGCCAGCAGCTTAGTTTGGCAGGACTATAGCTACACCTTC
>NA|TRBV24-1|NA|TRBJ1-2
CATSAGLRAEGYGYTF
TGTGCCACCAGTGCAGGGCTTCGCGCGGAGGGGTATGGCTACACCTTC
>NA|TRBV7-9|NA|TRBJ1-5
CASSLDVGGSQPQHF
TGTGCCAGCAGCTTAGACGTCGGGGGGAGTCAGCCCCAGCATTTT
>few|TRBV5-1|NA|TRBJ1-1
CASSLGTGRDAFF
TGCGCCAGCAGCTTAGGGACGGGGAGAGACGCTTTCTTT
>few|TRBV20-1|TRBD1|TRBJ1-1
CSAPGTGMNTEAFF
TGCAGTGCTCCCGGGACAGGGATGAACACTGAAGCTTTCTTT
>NA|TRBV28|NA|TRBJ2-7
CASKIAGPGQVGEQYF
TGTGCCAGCAAAATCGCGGGGCCAGGGCAAGTTGGCGAGCAGTACTTC
>NA|TRBV29-1|NA|TRBJ1-3
CSVLQGHSGNTIYF
TGCAGCGTCCTACAGGGCCACTCTGGAAACACCATATATTTT
>many|TRBV7-2|TRBD2|TRBJ2-7
CASSLTDRFSPSGSHTYEQYF
TGTGCCAGCAGCCTCACCGACAGGTTCTCCCCTAGCGGGAGTCATACCTACGAGCAGTACTTC
>many|TRBV5-1|NA|TRBJ2-3
CASSLRTDTQYF
TGCGCCAGCAGCCTTAGAACAGATACGCAGTATTTT
>few|TRBV5-1|TRBD2|TRBJ2-5
CASSPVASGFQETQYF
TGCGCCAGCAGCCCTGTAGCTAGCGGGTTCCAAGAGACCCAGTACTTC
>many|TRBV12-3/TRBV12-4|NA|TRBJ2-7
CASSLGEVEQYF
TGTGCCAGCAGTTTAGGAGAGGTCGAGCAGTACTTC
>few|TRBV12-3/TRBV12-4|NA|TRBJ1-1
CASSFLPWQANTEAFF
TGTGCCAGCAGTTTCCTCCCCTGGCAGGCGAACACTGAAGCTTTCTTT
>few|TRBV25-1|NA|TRBJ2-3
CASSEFDTQYF
TGTGCCAGCAGTGAGTTCGATACGCAGTATTTT
>few|TRBV12-3/TRBV12-4|NA|TRBJ2-7
CASSFEARGFEQYF
TGTGCCAGCAGTTTTGAAGCCAGGGGTTTCGAGCAGTACTTC
>NA|TRBV29-1|NA|TRBJ1-2
CSVSGIRDYGYTF
TGCAGCGTTTCGGGAATCAGGGACTATGGCTACACCTTC
>NA|TRBV5-1|TRBD2|TRBJ2-3
CASTSSSGTGKVTQYF
TGCGCCAGCACCTCCTCTAGCGGGACGGGGAAGGTTACGCAGTATTTT
>NA|TRBV29-1|TRBD1|TRBJ1-1
CSVVGTDEAFF
TGCAGCGTCGTCGGGACAGATGAAGCTTTCTTT
>few|TRBV28|NA|TRBJ2-1
CASTVGDSDEQFF
TGTGCCAGCACCGTTGGGGACTCGGACGAGCAGTTCTTC
>NA|TRBV20-1|TRBD2|TRBJ2-1
CSARFPSRWEGSNEQFF
TGCAGTGCTAGATTCCCTTCGCGGTGGGAGGGCAGCAATGAGCAGTTCTTC
>NA|TRBV7-2|TRBD1|TRBJ1-3
CASSRGGQRPSRNTIYF
TGTGCCAGCAGCCGAGGGGGACAGCGTCCGTCTCGAAACACCATATATTTT
>many|TRBV12-3/TRBV12-4|NA|TRBJ1-2
CASSGQNYGYTF
TGTGCCAGCAGTGGACAGAACTATGGCTACACCTTC
>few|TRBV19|NA|TRBJ2-1
CASRALNRGNYNEQFF
TGTGCCAGTAGAGCCCTAAATAGGGGAAATTACAATGAGCAGTTCTTC
>NA|TRBV15|NA|TRBJ2-6
CATSREGEPQANVLTF
TGTGCCACCAGCAGAGAGGGGGAACCACAGGCCAACGTCCTGACTTTC
>NA|TRBV29-1|TRBD2|TRBJ2-1
CSVEGLAGGGNEQFF
TGCAGCGTTGAAGGACTAGCGGGAGGAGGGAATGAGCAGTTCTTC
>NA|TRBV7-2|TRBD2|TRBJ2-7
CASSLPRRTSGDEQYF
TGTGCCAGCAGCTTACCTAGGCGGACTAGCGGGGACGAGCAGTACTTC
>NA|TRBV12-3/TRBV12-4|TRBD1|TRBJ1-5
CASSFSDRDNQPQHF
TGTGCCAGCAGTTTCTCCGACAGGGACAATCAGCCCCAGCATTTT
>NA|TRBV12-3/TRBV12-4|NA|TRBJ1-1
CASSLIRQGNTEAFF
TGTGCCAGCAGTTTAATTCGCCAGGGGAACACTGAAGCTTTCTTT
>few|TRBV7-9|NA|TRBJ1-2
CASSLVFRGGSDGYTF
TGTGCCAGCAGCCTCGTGTTCAGGGGAGGAAGTGATGGCTACACCTTC
>few|TRBV7-9|NA|TRBJ2-1
CASSLSEGSYNEQFF
TGTGCCAGCAGCTTAAGTGAGGGATCCTACAATGAGCAGTTCTTC
>few|TRBV7-6|TRBD1|TRBJ2-7
CASSRRQGYEQYF
TGTGCCAGCAGCAGACGACAGGGCTACGAGCAGTACTTC
>few|TRBV7-6|NA|TRBJ1-4
CASSLAAEKLFF
TGTGCCAGCAGCTTAGCAGCCGAAAAACTGTTTTTT
>NA|TRBV7-8|TRBD2|TRBJ2-1
CASSLPQGLAAYNEQFF
TGTGCCAGCAGCTTGCCGCAGGGACTAGCGGCCTACAATGAGCAGTTCTTC
>NA|TRBV6-2/TRBV6-3|NA|TRBJ2-1
CASSYAASVNNEQFF
TGTGCCAGCAGTTACGCCGCTAGCGTCAACAATGAGCAGTTCTTC
>NA|TRBV12-3/TRBV12-4|TRBD1|TRBJ1-2
CASSLGGGGEYYGYTF
TGTGCCAGCAGTTTGGGGGGAGGGGGCGAGTACTATGGCTACACCTTC
>NA|TRBV7-9|NA|TRBJ1-4
CASSPLRGLVEKLFF
TGTGCCAGCAGCCCGTTGAGGGGCCTCGTAGAGAAACTGTTTTTT
>many|TRBV15|NA|TRBJ2-3
CATSRGEGYRETDTQYF
TGTGCCACCAGCAGAGGGGAGGGGTACAGGGAGACAGATACGCAGTATTTT
>few|TRBV20-1|NA|TRBJ2-5
CSAKLGVEETQYF
TGCAGTGCTAAGCTGGGGGTTGAGGAGACCCAGTACTTC
>few|TRBV20-1|NA|TRBJ2-3
CSAFLHRTSTDTQYF
TGCAGTGCCTTCCTACACCGGACTAGCACAGATACGCAGTATTTT
>few|TRBV4-3|NA|TRBJ2-3
CASSQGPTGGGNTDTQYF
TGCGCCAGCAGCCAAGGGCCGACGGGTGGAGGAAACACAGATACGCAGTATTTT
>NA|TRBV29-1|NA|TRBJ1-2
CSVGAQNYGYTF
TGCAGCGTTGGGGCCCAGAACTATGGCTACACCTTC
>NA|TRBV4-1|TRBD2|TRBJ2-5
CASSRQGSGRGETQYF
TGCGCCAGCAGCCGCCAGGGAAGCGGGAGAGGGGAGACCCAGTACTTC
>NA|TRBV9|NA|TRBJ2-2
CASSALGRFNTGELFF
TGTGCCAGCAGCGCGCTTGGGCGATTTAACACCGGGGAGCTGTTTTTT
>NA|TRBV7-3|NA|TRBJ1-4
CASSHDEKLFF
TGTGCCAGCAGCCATGATGAAAAACTGTTTTTT
>few|TRBV5-1|NA|TRBJ2-1
CASSLRAGLRDEQFF
TGCGCCAGCAGCTTGAGGGCTGGGCTTAGGGATGAGCAGTTCTTC
>NA|TRBV5-1|NA|TRBJ2-7
CASSPTPVYEQYF
TGCGCCAGCAGCCCGACACCTGTTTACGAGCAGTACTTC
>NA|TRBV18|TRBD1|TRBJ1-1
CASSPLTGSDTEAFF
TGTGCCAGCTCACCACTGACAGGGAGTGACACTGAAGCTTTCTTT
>NA|TRBV5-1|NA|TRBJ2-5
CASRLALSRTQYF
TGCGCCAGCAGGTTAGCCCTATCTAGGACCCAGTACTTC